This is a list of T cell receptor beta chains from one sample in a study of glioma-infiltrating T cells after dendritic cell vaccination. TCRdb keeps only in-frame clones here, not all; method: immunoSEQ multiplex PCR. The sample gives approximately 64,000 clones, 75% to 85% of which show up once; 9% to 10% is in the top ten. The sequencing here drew on blood, taken before dendritic cell vaccination. The receptors here all came from a human donor with glioblastoma. Both conserved end residues are part of each CDR3. D genes are given only for firm matches. Clone size is given for some rows only: seen once, a few or many times, or a class if the clone is expanded.

clone_size	v_call	d_call	j_call	cdr3_aa	cdr3_nt
few	TRBV19	NA	TRBJ1-3	CASSIPNTIYF	TGTGCCAGTAGTATCCCGAACACCATATATTTT
NA	TRBV6-5	TRBD1	TRBJ1-2	CASSYRTGANYGYTF	TGTGCCAGCAGTTATAGGACAGGGGCGAACTATGGCTACACCTTC
NA	TRBV6-5	TRBD2	TRBJ2-5	CASSYSLAGVETQYF	TGTGCCAGCAGTTACTCGCTAGCGGGGGTGGAGACCCAGTACTTC
NA	TRBV7-8	TRBD1	TRBJ1-3	CASSHRGSGNTIYF	TGTGCCAGCAGCCACAGGGGTTCTGGAAACACCATATATTTT
NA	TRBV5-6	TRBD2	TRBJ2-1	CASTSSGGANEQFF	TGTGCCAGCACTTCTAGCGGGGGGGCAAATGAGCAGTTCTTC
NA	TRBV28	NA	TRBJ2-7	CASSFLGGRGGRYEQYF	TGTGCCAGCAGTTTTTTAGGGGGGCGCGGGGGAAGGTACGAGCAGTACTTC
NA	TRBV19	NA	TRBJ1-1	CASLQLGGTEAFF	TGTGCCAGCTTACAACTTGGGGGGACTGAAGCTTTCTTT
once	TRBV29-1	NA	TRBJ1-1	CSVAPGGRVTEAFF	TGCAGCGTGGCCCCCGGTGGCAGGGTTACTGAAGCTTTCTTT
NA	TRBV2	NA	TRBJ2-5	CASRVILPQETQYF	TGTGCCAGCAGGGTGATTCTACCGCAAGAGACCCAGTACTTC
NA	TRBV7-7	TRBD1	TRBJ2-7	CASSPGTGSEQYF	TGTGCTAGCAGCCCCGGGACAGGGAGCGAGCAGTACTTC
NA	TRBV6-5	TRBD1	TRBJ1-2	CASSVIQGAPGYTF	TGTGCCAGCAGCGTTATTCAGGGGGCGCCTGGCTACACCTTC
NA	TRBV5-4	TRBD2	TRBJ2-5	CASSLPGLAGAGETQYF	TGTGCCAGCAGCCTCCCGGGACTAGCGGGGGCCGGGGAGACCCAGTACTTC
NA	TRBV6-1	NA	TRBJ2-3	CASSDQDTQYF	TGTGCCAGCAGTGATCAAGATACGCAGTATTTT
NA	TRBV7-9	NA	TRBJ1-4	CASSFGNEKLFF	TGTGCCAGCAGCTTTGGCAATGAAAAACTGTTTTTT
few	TRBV5-4	NA	TRBJ1-2	CASSYGNYGYTF	TGTGCCAGCAGCTACGGGAACTATGGCTACACCTTC
few	TRBV6-5	TRBD1	TRBJ1-5	CASSSTGGSNQPQHF	TGTGCCAGCAGTTCAACAGGGGGAAGTAATCAGCCCCAGCATTTT
NA	TRBV5-6	NA	TRBJ2-3	CASSLLRESNTDTQYF	TGTGCCAGCAGCTTGTTACGGGAGTCTAACACAGATACGCAGTATTTT
NA	TRBV19	NA	TRBJ1-5	CASSPAGRVGNQPQHF	TGTGCCAGTAGTCCCGCAGGGCGAGTGGGCAATCAGCCCCAGCATTTT
NA	TRBV28	NA	TRBJ1-2	CASSLSRNPYGYTF	TGTGCCAGCAGTTTATCGCGCAACCCCTATGGCTACACCTTC
NA	TRBV28	NA	TRBJ1-2	CASSFIRQGIGGYTF	TGTGCCAGCAGTTTTATACGGCAGGGTATCGGTGGCTACACCTTC
NA	TRBV11-2	TRBD1	TRBJ1-1	CASSLGDRVGTEAFF	TGTGCCAGCAGCTTAGGGGACAGAGTCGGCACTGAAGCTTTCTTT
NA	TRBV28	NA	TRBJ1-1	CASSFHGGRAEAFF	TGTGCCAGCAGTTTTCACGGGGGGCGGGCTGAAGCTTTCTTT
NA	TRBV2	NA	TRBJ1-5	CASSESGWGAGNQPQHF	TGTGCCAGCAGTGAAAGTGGGTGGGGCGCTGGCAATCAGCCCCAGCATTTT
NA	TRBV28	TRBD1	TRBJ2-7	CASRDRGQQYF	TGTGCCAGCAGGGACAGGGGGCAGCAGTACTTC
NA	TRBV5-6	NA	TRBJ1-2	CASSWDTYGYTF	TGTGCCAGCAGCTGGGACACCTATGGCTACACCTTC
NA	TRBV29-1	NA	TRBJ2-2	CSVDGGYTGELFF	TGCAGCGTTGACGGGGGTTACACCGGGGAGCTGTTTTTT
NA	TRBV7-9	NA	TRBJ1-6	CASSLDGNSNSPLHF	TGTGCCAGCAGCTTAGACGGGAACAGTAATTCACCCCTCCACTTT
NA	TRBV5-4	TRBD2	TRBJ2-3	CASSLDGGDTDTQYF	TGTGCCAGCAGCTTGGACGGGGGGGACACAGATACGCAGTATTTT
NA	TRBV10-3	NA	TRBJ2-5	CAISESRGIQETQYF	TGTGCCATCAGTGAGTCGAGAGGCATCCAAGAGACCCAGTACTTC
NA	TRBV5-6	NA	TRBJ2-1	CASSPRPRDYNEQFF	TGTGCCAGCAGCCCTCGCCCTCGAGACTACAATGAGCAGTTCTTC
NA	TRBV5-1	TRBD2	TRBJ2-7	CASSLGLAGPPQQYF	TGCGCCAGCAGTTTAGGACTAGCCGGCCCCCCGCAGCAGTACTTC
NA	TRBV10-1	TRBD2	TRBJ2-5	CASSGGVAGAQETQYF	TGCGCCAGCAGTGGAGGGGTAGCGGGGGCACAAGAGACCCAGTACTTC